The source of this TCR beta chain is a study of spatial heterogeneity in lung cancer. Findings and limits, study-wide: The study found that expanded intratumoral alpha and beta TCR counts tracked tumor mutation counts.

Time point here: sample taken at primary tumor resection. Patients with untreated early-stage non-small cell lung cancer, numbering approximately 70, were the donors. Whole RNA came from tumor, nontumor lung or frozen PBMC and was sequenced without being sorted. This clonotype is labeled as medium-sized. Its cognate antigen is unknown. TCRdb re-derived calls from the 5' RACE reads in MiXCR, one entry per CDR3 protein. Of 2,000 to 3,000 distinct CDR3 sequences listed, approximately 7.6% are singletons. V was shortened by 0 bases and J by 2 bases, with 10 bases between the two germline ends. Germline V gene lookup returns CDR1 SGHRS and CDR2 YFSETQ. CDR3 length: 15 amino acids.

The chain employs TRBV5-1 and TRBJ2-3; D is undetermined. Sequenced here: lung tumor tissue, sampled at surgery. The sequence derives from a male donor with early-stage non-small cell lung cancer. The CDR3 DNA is TGCGCCAGCAGCTTGGCCGTGTCATTCACAGATACGCAGTATTTT. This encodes CASSLAVSFTDTQYF.